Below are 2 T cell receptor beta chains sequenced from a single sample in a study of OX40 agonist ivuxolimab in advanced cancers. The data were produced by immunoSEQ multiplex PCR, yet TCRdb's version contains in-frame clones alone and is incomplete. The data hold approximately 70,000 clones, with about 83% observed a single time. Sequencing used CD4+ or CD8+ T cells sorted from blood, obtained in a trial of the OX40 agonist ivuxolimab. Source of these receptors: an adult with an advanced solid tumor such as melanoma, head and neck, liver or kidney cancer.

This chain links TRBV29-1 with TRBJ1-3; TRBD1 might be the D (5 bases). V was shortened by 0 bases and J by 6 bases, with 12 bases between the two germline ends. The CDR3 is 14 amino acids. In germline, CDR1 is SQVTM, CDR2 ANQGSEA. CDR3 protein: CSVEDPRAQNTIYF. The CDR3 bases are TGCAGCGTTGAAGATCCCAGGGCCCAAAACACCATATATTTT. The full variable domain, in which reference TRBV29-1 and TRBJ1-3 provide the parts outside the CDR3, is SAVISQKPSRDICQRGTSLTIQCQVDSQVTMMFWYRQQPGQSLTLIATANQGSEATYESGFVIDKFPISRPNLTFSTLTVSNMSPEDSSIYLCSVEDPRAQNTIYFGEGSWLTVV.

CDR3 nucleotides: TGCGCCAGCAGCTTGGGCCGACCCAGGGATACGCAGTATTTT. Encoded protein: CASSLGRPRDTQYF. The rearrangement uses TRBV5-1 and TRBJ2-3; D is undetermined. The germline V gene has CDR1 SGHRS and CDR2 YFSETQ. The CDR3 is 14 residues long. Trimming took 0 bases from V and 6 from J, leaving 11 bases between them.